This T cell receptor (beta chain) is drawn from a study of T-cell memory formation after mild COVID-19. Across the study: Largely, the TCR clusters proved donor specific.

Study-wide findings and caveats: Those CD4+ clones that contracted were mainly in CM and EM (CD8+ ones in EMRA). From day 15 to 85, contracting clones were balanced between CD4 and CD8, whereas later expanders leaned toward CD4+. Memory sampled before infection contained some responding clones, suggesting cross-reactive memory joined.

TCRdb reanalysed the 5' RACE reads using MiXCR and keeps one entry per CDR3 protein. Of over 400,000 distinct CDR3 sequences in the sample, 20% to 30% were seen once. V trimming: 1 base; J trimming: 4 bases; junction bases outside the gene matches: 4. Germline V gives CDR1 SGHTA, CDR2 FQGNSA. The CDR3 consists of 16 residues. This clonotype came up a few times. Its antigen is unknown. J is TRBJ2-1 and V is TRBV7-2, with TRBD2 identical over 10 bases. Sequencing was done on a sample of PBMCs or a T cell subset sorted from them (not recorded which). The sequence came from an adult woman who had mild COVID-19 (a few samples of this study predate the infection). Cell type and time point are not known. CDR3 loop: CASSLGGLASYNEQFF. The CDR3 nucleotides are TGTGCCAGCAGCTTAGGGGGACTAGCGAGTTACAATGAGCAGTTCTTC.